One sample yielded the 27 T cell receptor beta chains listed below, sequenced in a study of blood T cells in healthy people across ages. A sample-barcoded 5' primer and a J-beta primer mix were used in a second PCR of about 6 to 11 cycles. TCRdb itself ran the 5' RACE reads through MiXCR, one entry per CDR3 protein. The sample records 800,000 to 950,000 distinct CDR3 sequences, about 44% being singletons. The sequenced sample was blood. Receptors originate from a man younger than 45 in good health.

The chain links TRBV29-1 to TRBJ2-7; no definite D call. V lost 3 bases to trimming and J lost 4 bases, with 22 bases between them. The CDR3 extends over 16 amino acids. Germline V gene sequence: CDR1 SQVTM, CDR2 ANQGSEA. The CDR3 DNA reads TGCAGCGTTGACGAGTTCGGTAAGGTCACGGGTTACGAGCAGTACTTC. This sequence encodes CSVDEFGKVTGYEQYF.

A few counts support this clonotype. The chain joins TRBV29-1 to TRBJ2-5; D is unresolved. Trimming took 4 bases from V and 5 from J, leaving 11 bases between them. The CDR3 loop spans 12 amino acids. Germline V gene lookup returns CDR1 SQVTM and CDR2 ANQGSEA. This CDR3 is CSVVQKVETQYF. CDR3 nucleotide sequence: TGCAGCGTTGTACAGAAGGTGGAGACCCAGTACTTC.

The chain recombines TRBV5-6 with TRBJ1-1; TRBD1 matches at 11 bases. The CDR3 totals 16 residues. Per germline, CDR1 SGHDT and CDR2 YYEEEE. With 2 bases clipped from V and 1 base from J, the junction kept 4 bases outside the gene matches. The CDR3 is CASSFPGQGENTEAFF. The CDR3 nucleotides are TGTGCCAGCAGCTTCCCGGGACAGGGGGAGAACACTGAAGCTTTCTTT.

The chain is built from TRBV4-1 and TRBJ2-5; 9 bases are a match to TRBD2. Germline V lookup: CDR1 MGHRA, CDR2 YSYEKL. With V trimmed by 8 bases and J by 0 bases, 7 bases remained unmatched. The CDR3 sequence is 15 residues long. The CDR3 is CASGPSGVNQETQYF. CDR3 DNA: TGCGCCAGCGGACCTAGCGGGGTAAACCAAGAGACCCAGTACTTC.

A single count supports this clonotype. This chain joins TRBV20-1 and TRBJ2-3, with 7 bases lining up with TRBD2. Germline trimming cut 4 bases from V and 1 base from J; bases unmatched to any gene: 11. CDR1 DFQATT and CDR2 SNEGSKA come from the germline V gene (reference sequence). The CDR3 totals 16 residues. The CDR3 loop reads CSATRGELAGTDTQYF. In DNA form, the CDR3 reads TGCAGTGCTACCCGCGGGGAGCTAGCGGGCACAGATACGCAGTATTTT.

The genes are TRBV7-6 and TRBJ2-3, with 12 bases lining up with TRBD2. V was pared by 3 bases and J by 0 bases, with 4 bases of the junction left unmatched. Germline CDR1 reads SGHVS; CDR2 reads FNYEAQ. The CDR3 sequence is 17 residues long. CDR3 sequence reads: CASSLTSGGLSTDTQYF. In nucleotides, the CDR3 is TGTGCCAGCAGCTTGACTAGCGGGGGCCTGAGCACAGATACGCAGTATTTT.

The chain recombines TRBV6-6 with TRBJ2-1; TRBD1 agrees at 11 bases. This CDR3 comprises 13 residues. Per the germline V gene, CDR1 is MNHNY and CDR2 is SVGAGI (reference sequence). Germline trimming cut 11 bases from V and 10 bases from J; bases unmatched to any gene: 10. The CDR3 reads CAAGTGGFREQFF. CDR3 DNA sequence: TGTGCCGCAGGGACAGGGGGGTTTCGGGAGCAGTTCTTC.

The chain has TRBV18 and TRBJ1-4; the match to TRBD1 covers 9 bases. The CDR3 has 17 residues. Looked up from germline, CDR1 is KGHSH and CDR2 is LQKENI. V was clipped by 0 bases and J by 7 bases; unmatched bases: 9. CDR3 region: CASSPPGQGNLAEKLFF. For the CDR3, the DNA is TGTGCCAGCTCACCACCGGGACAGGGTAATCTTGCTGAAAAACTGTTTTTT.

The genes are TRBV16 and TRBJ1-6; D remains ambiguous. The V gene's germline CDR1 is KGHSY and CDR2 FQNENV. CDR3 length: 15 amino acids. Trimming left V 0 bases short and J 4 bases short, with 7 bases between. CDR3 sequence: CASSQSSGYNSPLHF. Written as DNA, the CDR3 is TGTGCCAGCAGCCAATCGTCGGGGTATAATTCACCCCTCCACTTT.

The gene calls are TRBV9 and TRBJ2-2; 8 bases align to TRBD2. The CDR3 sequence is 16 residues long. The V gene end was trimmed by 3 bases and the J gene end by 2 bases; junction bases not matched to a gene: 6. Germline CDR1 SGDLS, CDR2 YYNGEE. The CDR3 DNA follows: TGTGCCAGCAGCGCCACTAGCGGAACCAACACCGGGGAGCTGTTTTTT. It specifies CASSATSGTNTGELFF.

A remark on this clonotype: An end of the junction does not agree with germline; a read error may underlie this. This chain joins TRBV10-3 and TRBJ1-5; D is ambiguous. Germline V gene data show CDR1 as ENHRY and CDR2 as SYGVKD. The CDR3 covers 17 residues. The CDR3 reads CAVSEGSRNRLGQPQHF. DNA for the CDR3: TGTGCCGTCAGTGAAGGCAGCCGAAACCGATTGGGGCAGCCCCAGCATTTT.

The CDR3 DNA reads TGCGCCAGCAGCCCCCAACAAACACCATCCTACAATGAGCAGTTCTTC. Amino acid sequence: CASSPQQTPSYNEQFF. V is TRBV4-1 and J is TRBJ2-1; D is unresolved. Germline V gene data show CDR1 as MGHRA and CDR2 as YSYEKL. The CDR3 covers 16 residues. Between the trimmed V and J ends, which lost 4 bases and 1 base, there was a span of 14 bases.

The chain employs TRBV5-1 and TRBJ2-7, with D possibly being TRBD2 (5 bases). The CDR3 spans 13 residues. Germline values: CDR1 SGHRS, CDR2 YFSETQ. V lost 6 bases to trimming and J lost 6 bases, with 16 bases between them. Here the CDR3 reads CASNLNDRGEQYF. CDR3 coding DNA: TGCGCCAGCAACCTTAATGACCGGGGCGAGCAGTACTTC.

V and J are TRBV3-1 and TRBJ1-6; the match to TRBD1 covers 10 bases. Looked up from germline, CDR1 is LGHDT and CDR2 is YNNKEL (reference sequence). CDR3 length: 15 residues. Trimming took 4 bases from V and 10 from J; bases not matched to a gene: 7. The DNA of the CDR3 is TGTGCCAGCAGCCGTGCCGGGACAGGGGAATCACCCCTCCACTTT. Amino acids: CASSRAGTGESPLHF.

V gene TRBV12-3 or TRBV12-4 combines with J gene TRBJ2-1; tentative D call: TRBD1 (5 bases). Trimming shortened V by 5 bases and J by 9 bases, and 17 bases separated the two germline ends. CDR3 length: 14 amino acids. CDR3 region: CASSPKPGFGEQFF. CDR3 coding DNA: TGTGCCAGCAGTCCAAAGCCAGGGTTCGGTGAGCAGTTCTTC.

The chain joins TRBV3-1 to TRBJ2-5; 8 bases are shared with TRBD1. The J call is doubtful: the DNA matches TRBJ2-7 better. This CDR3 comprises 14 residues. The germline CDR1 and CDR2 sequences are LGHDT and YNNKEL (reference sequence). The CDR3 sequence: CASSPGRGHHEQYF. In nucleotides, the CDR3 is TGTGCCAGCAGCCCCGGCAGGGGGCACCACGAGCAGTACTTC.

This clonotype has only a few counts. This chain joins TRBV4-1 and TRBJ1-5, with D hard to call. CDR1 and CDR2 (germline): MGHRA, YSYEKL. V dropped 3 bases and J dropped 11 bases, with 14 bases sitting between them. The CDR3 runs 13 residues. The CDR3 DNA follows: TGCGCCAGCAGCCAGATGGGCTTTTCAGCCCAGCATTTT. Its translation: CASSQMGFSAQHF.

The gene calls are TRBV7-9 and TRBJ2-1; 8 bases are shared with TRBD1. The J segment lost 8 bases and the V segment lost 7 bases, leaving 10 bases of the junction unmatched. In germline, CDR1 is SEHNR, CDR2 FQNEAQ (reference sequence). The CDR3 has 14 residues. CDR3 region: CASTKGTGSDEQFF. The CDR3 coding sequence is TGTGCCAGCACAAAAGGGACAGGATCCGATGAGCAGTTCTTC.

The rearrangement links TRBV2 to TRBJ2-7; D not certain. Germline assignment: CDR1 SNHLY and CDR2 FYNNEI. Trimming pared 4 bases from V and 5 bases from J, leaving 15 bases between. CDR3 length: 14 amino acids. The CDR3 loop reads CASSGAGPLHEQYF. Written as DNA, the CDR3 is TGTGCCAGCAGTGGGGCAGGCCCTCTGCACGAGCAGTACTTC.

This clonotype was detected once. This chain uses TRBV28 with TRBJ1-4, with 7 bases lining up with TRBD1. The CDR3 is 15 residues long. Trimming took 5 bases from V and 4 from J; bases not matched to a gene: 7. Germline V gene sequence: CDR1 MDHEN, CDR2 SYDVKM. The CDR3 coding sequence is TGTGCCAGCAGTCCGACGACAGGGATTAATGAAAAACTGTTTTTT. Protein sequence: CASSPTTGINEKLFF.

This clonotype was found a few times. The chain has TRBV5-1 and TRBJ2-2; perhaps TRBD2 as D (6 bases). CDR1 and CDR2 from the germline V gene are SGHRS and YFSETQ. The CDR3 is made up of 16 amino acids. The germline V and J ends were trimmed by 0 bases and 0 bases, with 9 bases remaining between them. The CDR3 here is CASSLATGANTGELFF. CDR3 nucleotide sequence: TGCGCCAGCAGCTTGGCTACGGGGGCGAACACCGGGGAGCTGTTTTTT.

The chain recombines TRBV7-2 with TRBJ2-3; TRBD2 might be the D (5 bases). V was cut by 1 base and J by 1 base, with 6 bases left in between. Germline CDR1 reads SGHTA; CDR2 reads FQGNSA. The CDR3 spans 14 residues. CDR3 region: CASSLELGTDTQYF. The CDR3 DNA is TGTGCCAGCAGCTTAGAACTAGGCACAGATACGCAGTATTTT.

This clonotype was seen only a few times. The chain links TRBV4-2 to TRBJ2-5; 8 nucleotides match TRBD2. Germline values: CDR1 LGHNA, CDR2 YNFKEQ. The length of the CDR3 is 16 residues. The V segment lost 1 base and the J segment 7 bases; nucleotides outside the gene matches: 11. CDR3 region: CASSQVGAGESGTQYF. The DNA of the CDR3 is TGTGCCAGCAGCCAAGTCGGAGCGGGGGAGTCAGGGACCCAGTACTTC.

The V gene is TRBV3-1, the J gene TRBJ2-7, with TRBD1 identical over 9 bases. CDR1 is LGHDT and CDR2 is YNNKEL in the germline V gene (reference sequence). The CDR3 runs to 14 residues. J gave up 5 bases and V 3 bases, and 5 bases lay outside the gene matches. CDR3 residues: CASSHGTGFNEQYF. The CDR3 nucleotides are TGTGCCAGCAGCCACGGGACAGGGTTTAACGAGCAGTACTTC.

This clonotype has more than one count but fewer than ten. The rearrangement joins TRBV6-5 to TRBJ1-2; tentatively, D is TRBD1 (6 bases). The germline V gene has CDR1 MNHEY and CDR2 SVGAGI. The CDR3 runs 14 residues. The V end lost 6 bases, the J end lost 3 bases, and 14 bases lay between the germline ends. This chain's CDR3 is CASSRSGGHYGYTF. In DNA form, the CDR3 reads TGTGCCAGCAGCCGAAGTGGGGGGCACTATGGCTACACCTTC.

The genes are TRBV2 and TRBJ1-6; D gene ambiguous. CDR3 length: 13 amino acids. Trimming removed 5 bases from V and 7 bases from J, with 9 bases in between. The germline V gene encodes CDR1 SNHLY and CDR2 FYNNEI. The CDR3 spells CASSLDWNSPLHF. DNA for the CDR3: TGTGCCAGCAGTTTGGACTGGAATTCACCCCTCCACTTT.

The genes are TRBV9 and TRBJ2-3; maybe TRBD2 (5 bases). V was pared by 0 bases and J by 1 base, with 12 bases between. Germline lookup yields CDR1 SGDLS and CDR2 YYNGEE. The CDR3 spans 16 residues. The CDR3 nucleotides read TGTGCCAGCAGCGTAGGAGAGGGTAGAGGCACAGATACGCAGTATTTT. It encodes CASSVGEGRGTDTQYF. The full variable domain, its missing parts supplied by reference TRBV9 and TRBJ2-3, is DSGVTQTPKHLITATGQRVTLRCSPRSGDLSVYWYQQSLDQGLQFLIQYYNGEERAKGNILERFSAQQFPDLHSELNLSSLELGDSALYFCASSVGEGRGTDTQYFGPGTRLTVL.